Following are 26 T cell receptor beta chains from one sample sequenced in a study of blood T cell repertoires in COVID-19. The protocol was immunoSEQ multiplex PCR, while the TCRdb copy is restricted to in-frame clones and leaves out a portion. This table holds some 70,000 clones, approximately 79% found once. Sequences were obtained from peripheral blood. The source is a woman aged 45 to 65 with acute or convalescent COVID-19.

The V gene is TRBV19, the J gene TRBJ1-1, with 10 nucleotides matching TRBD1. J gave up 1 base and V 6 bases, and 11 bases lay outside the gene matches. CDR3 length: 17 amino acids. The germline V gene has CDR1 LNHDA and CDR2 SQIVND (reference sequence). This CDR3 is CASRNDRGRGPNTEAFF. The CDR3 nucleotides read TGTGCCAGTAGGAACGACAGGGGGCGAGGTCCGAACACTGAAGCTTTCTTT.

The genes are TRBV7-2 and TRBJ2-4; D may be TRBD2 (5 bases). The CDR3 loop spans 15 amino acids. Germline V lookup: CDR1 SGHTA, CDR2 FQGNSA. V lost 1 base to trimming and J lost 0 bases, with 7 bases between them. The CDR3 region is CASSLEAGAKNIQYF. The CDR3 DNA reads TGTGCCAGCAGCTTAGAGGCGGGAGCCAAAAACATTCAGTACTTC.

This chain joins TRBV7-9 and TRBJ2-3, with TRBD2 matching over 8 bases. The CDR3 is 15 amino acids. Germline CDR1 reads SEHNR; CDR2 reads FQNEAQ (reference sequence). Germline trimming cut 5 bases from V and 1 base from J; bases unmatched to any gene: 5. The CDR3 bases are TGTGCCAGCAGCGACACTAGCGGTCGCACAGATACGCAGTATTTT. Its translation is CASSDTSGRTDTQYF.

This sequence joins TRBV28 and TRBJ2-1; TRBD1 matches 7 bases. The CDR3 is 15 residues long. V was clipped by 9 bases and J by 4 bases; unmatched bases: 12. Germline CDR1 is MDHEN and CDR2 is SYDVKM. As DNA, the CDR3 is TGTGCCAGTAACCCCGGGACAGTAATTTACAATGAGCAGTTCTTC. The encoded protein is CASNPGTVIYNEQFF. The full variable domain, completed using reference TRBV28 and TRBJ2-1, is DVKVTQSSRYLVKRTGEKVFLECVQDMDHENMFWYRQDPGLGLRLIYFSYDVKMKEKGDIPEGYSVSREKKERFSLILESASTNQTSMYLCASNPGTVIYNEQFFGPGTRLTVL.

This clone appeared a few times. The CDR3 DNA reads TGTGCCAGCTCACCAGGGACAGGGGTGGCTGAGCAGTTCTTC. Its translation is CASSPGTGVAEQFF. The J gene is TRBJ2-1, the V gene TRBV18; 10 bases are a match to TRBD1. With V trimmed by 2 bases and J by 9 bases, 4 bases remained unmatched. CDR3 length: 14 residues. Germline CDR1 KGHSH, CDR2 LQKENI. Looking up the rest from reference TRBV18 and TRBJ2-1 gives the full variable domain: NAGVMQNPRHLVRRRGQEARLRCSPMKGHSHVYWYRQLPEEGLKFMVYLQKENIIDESGMPKERFSAEFPKEGPSILRIQQVVRGDSAAYFCASSPGTGVAEQFFGPGTRLTVL.

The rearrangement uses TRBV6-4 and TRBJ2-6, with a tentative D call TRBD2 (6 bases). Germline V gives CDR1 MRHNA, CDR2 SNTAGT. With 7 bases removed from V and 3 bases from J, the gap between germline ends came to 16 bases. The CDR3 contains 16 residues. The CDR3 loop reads CASKQEVGSGANVLTF. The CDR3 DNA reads TGTGCCAGCAAGCAGGAGGTCGGGAGTGGGGCCAACGTCCTGACTTTC.

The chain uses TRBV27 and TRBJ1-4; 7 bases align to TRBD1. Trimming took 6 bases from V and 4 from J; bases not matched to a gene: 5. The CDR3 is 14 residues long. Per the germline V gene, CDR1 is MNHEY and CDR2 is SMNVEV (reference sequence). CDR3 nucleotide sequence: TGTGCCAGCAGGACGGGACAGCGTAATGAAAAACTGTTTTTT. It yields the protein CASRTGQRNEKLFF.

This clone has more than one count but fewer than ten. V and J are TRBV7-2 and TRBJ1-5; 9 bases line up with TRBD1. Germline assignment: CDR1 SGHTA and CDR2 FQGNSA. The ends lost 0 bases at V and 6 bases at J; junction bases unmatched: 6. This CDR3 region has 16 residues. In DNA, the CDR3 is TGTGCCAGCAGCTTAGCTTTCGGGACAGGGAGTCAGCCCCAGCATTTT. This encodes CASSLAFGTGSQPQHF.

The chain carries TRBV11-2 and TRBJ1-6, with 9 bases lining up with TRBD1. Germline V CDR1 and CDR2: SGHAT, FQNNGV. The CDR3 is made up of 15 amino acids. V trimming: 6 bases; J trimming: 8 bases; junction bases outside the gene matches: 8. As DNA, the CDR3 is TGTGCCAGCAGACGGAACAGGGGGCTATATTCACCCCTCCACTTT. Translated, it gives CASRRNRGLYSPLHF. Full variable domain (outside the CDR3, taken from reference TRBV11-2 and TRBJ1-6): EAGVAQSPRYKIIEKRQSVAFWCNPISGHATLYWYQQILGQGPKLLIQFQNNGVVDDSQLPKDRFSAERLKGVDSTLKIQPAKLEDSAVYLCASRRNRGLYSPLHFGNGTRLTVT.

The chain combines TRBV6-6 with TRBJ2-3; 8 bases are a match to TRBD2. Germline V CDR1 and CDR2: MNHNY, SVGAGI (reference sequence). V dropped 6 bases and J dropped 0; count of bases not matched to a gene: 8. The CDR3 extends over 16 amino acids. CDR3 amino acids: CASSNPTSVSTDTQYF. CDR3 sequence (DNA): TGTGCCAGCAGCAACCCGACTAGCGTTAGCACAGATACGCAGTATTTT.

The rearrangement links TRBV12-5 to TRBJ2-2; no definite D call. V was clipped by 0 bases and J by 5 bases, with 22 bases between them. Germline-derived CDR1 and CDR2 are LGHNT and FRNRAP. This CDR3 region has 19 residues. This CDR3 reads CASGLVRFRSSWLTGELFF. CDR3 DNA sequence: TGTGCTAGTGGTTTGGTACGGTTCCGGAGCTCTTGGCTTACCGGGGAGCTGTTTTTT.

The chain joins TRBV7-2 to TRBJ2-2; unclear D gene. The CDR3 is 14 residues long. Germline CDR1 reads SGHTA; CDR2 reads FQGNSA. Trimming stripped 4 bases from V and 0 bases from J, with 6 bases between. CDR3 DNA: TGTGCCAGCAGCTGGAGCACGAACACCGGGGAGCTGTTTTTT. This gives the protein CASSWSTNTGELFF.

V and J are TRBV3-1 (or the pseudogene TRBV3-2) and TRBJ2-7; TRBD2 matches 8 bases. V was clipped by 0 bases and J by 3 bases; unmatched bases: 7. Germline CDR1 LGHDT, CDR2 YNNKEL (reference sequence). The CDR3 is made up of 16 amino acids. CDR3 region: CASSQELRLAGYEQYF. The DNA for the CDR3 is TGTGCCAGCAGCCAAGAATTGCGGCTAGCGGGCTACGAGCAGTACTTC.

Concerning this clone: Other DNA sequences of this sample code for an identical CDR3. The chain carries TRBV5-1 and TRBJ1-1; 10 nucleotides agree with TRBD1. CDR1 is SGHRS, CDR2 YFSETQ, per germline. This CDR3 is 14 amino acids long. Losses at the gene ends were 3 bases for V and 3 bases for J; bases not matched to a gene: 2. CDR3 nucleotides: TGCGCCAGCAGCTCAGGGACAGGGGACACTGAAGCTTTCTTT. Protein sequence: CASSSGTGDTEAFF.

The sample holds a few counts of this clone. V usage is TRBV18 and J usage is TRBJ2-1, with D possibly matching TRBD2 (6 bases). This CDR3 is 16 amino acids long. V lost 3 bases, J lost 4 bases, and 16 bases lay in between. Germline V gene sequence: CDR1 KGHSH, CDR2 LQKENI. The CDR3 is CASSPIAGGSYNEQFF. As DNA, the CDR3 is TGTGCCAGCTCACCGATCGCCGGGGGAAGTTACAATGAGCAGTTCTTC.

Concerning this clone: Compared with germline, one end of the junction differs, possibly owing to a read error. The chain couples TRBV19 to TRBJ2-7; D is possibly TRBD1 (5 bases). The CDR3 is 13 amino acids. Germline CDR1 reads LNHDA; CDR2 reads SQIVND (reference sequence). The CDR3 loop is CASRGQGTYGQYF. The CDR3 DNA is TGTGCCAGCCGTGGGCAGGGAACATACGGGCAGTACTTC.

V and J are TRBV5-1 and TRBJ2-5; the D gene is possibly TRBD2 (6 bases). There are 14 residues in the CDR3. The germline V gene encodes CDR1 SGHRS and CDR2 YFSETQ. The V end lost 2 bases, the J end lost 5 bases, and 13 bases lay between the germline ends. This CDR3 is CASSFTSNGETQYF. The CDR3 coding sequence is TGCGCCAGCAGCTTCACTAGCAATGGCGAGACCCAGTACTTC.

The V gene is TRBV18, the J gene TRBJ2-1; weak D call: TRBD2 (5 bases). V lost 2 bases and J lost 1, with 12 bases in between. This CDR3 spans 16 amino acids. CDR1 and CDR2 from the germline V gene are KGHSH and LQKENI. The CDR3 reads CASSPAAGGSYNEQFF. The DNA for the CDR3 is TGTGCCAGCTCACCAGCGGCGGGCGGTTCCTACAATGAGCAGTTCTTC.

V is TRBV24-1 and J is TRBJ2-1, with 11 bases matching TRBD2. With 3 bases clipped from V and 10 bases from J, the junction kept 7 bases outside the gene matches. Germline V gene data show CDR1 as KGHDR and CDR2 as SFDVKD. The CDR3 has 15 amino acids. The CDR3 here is CATSDRSSGGWEQFF. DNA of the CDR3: TGTGCCACCAGTGATAGGTCTAGCGGGGGGTGGGAGCAGTTCTTC.

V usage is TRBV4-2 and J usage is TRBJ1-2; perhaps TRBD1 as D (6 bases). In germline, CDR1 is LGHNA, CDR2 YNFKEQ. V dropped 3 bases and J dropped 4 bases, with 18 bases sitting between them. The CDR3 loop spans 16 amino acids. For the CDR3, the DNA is TGTGCCAGCAGCCAGCCCCTAACCGGACAGTTCTATGGCTACACCTTC. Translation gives CASSQPLTGQFYGYTF.

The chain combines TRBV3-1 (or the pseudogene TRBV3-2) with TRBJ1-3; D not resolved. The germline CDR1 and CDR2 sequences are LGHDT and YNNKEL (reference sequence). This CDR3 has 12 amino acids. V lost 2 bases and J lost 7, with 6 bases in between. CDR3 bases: TGTGCCAGCAGCCAATCCCTGAACACCATATATTTT. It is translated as CASSQSLNTIYF.

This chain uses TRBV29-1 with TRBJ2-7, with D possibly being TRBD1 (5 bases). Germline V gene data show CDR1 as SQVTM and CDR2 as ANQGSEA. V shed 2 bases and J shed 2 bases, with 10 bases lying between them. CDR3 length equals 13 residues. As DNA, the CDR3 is TGCAGCGTTGAAACCGACAGAACCTACGAGCAGTACTTC. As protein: CSVETDRTYEQYF.

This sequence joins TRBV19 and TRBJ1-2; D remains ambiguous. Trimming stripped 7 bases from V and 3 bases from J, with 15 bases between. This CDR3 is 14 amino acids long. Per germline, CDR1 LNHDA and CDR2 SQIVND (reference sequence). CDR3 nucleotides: TGTGCCAGTAAATGGAGCGGGGTGGACTATGGCTACACCTTC. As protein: CASKWSGVDYGYTF.

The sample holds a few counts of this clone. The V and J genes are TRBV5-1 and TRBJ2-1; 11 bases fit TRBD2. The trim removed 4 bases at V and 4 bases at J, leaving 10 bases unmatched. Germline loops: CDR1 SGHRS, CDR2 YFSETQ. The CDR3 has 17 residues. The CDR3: CASSPRGLAATYNEQFF. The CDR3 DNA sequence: TGCGCCAGCAGCCCCCGGGGACTAGCGGCCACATACAATGAGCAGTTCTTC.

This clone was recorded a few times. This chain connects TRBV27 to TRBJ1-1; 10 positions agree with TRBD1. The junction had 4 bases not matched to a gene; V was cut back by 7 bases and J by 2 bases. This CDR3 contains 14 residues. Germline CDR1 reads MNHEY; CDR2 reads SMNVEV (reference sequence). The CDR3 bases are TGTGCCAGCAAAGGGACAGGGGATAACACTGAAGCTTTCTTT. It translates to CASKGTGDNTEAFF.

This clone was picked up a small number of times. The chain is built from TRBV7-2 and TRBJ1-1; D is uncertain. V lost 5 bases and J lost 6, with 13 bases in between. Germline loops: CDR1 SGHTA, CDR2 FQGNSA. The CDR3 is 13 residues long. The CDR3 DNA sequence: TGTGCCAGCAGCCCAGCGGGCAGTTCTGAAGCTTTCTTT. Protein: CASSPAGSSEAFF. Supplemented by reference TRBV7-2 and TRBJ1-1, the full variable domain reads GAGVSQSPSNKVTEKGKDVELRCDPISGHTALYWYRQSLGQGLEFLIYFQGNSAPDKSGLPSDRFSAERTGGSVSTLTIQRTQQEDSAVYLCASSPAGSSEAFFGQGTRLTVV.